The 11 T cell receptor beta chains below were found in one sample sequenced in a study of T cells after yellow fever vaccination. Each CDR3 protein is one row after TCRdb ran MiXCR on the 5' RACE reads. This sample yields hundreds of thousands of distinct CDR3 sequences, of which 21% are seen a single time; approximately 16% belongs to the top ten. The sequences come from PBMCs, collected less than 25 days after the first yellow fever vaccination. The receptors were sampled from a young man who received the YFV17D yellow fever vaccine.

This chain links TRBV19 with TRBJ1-1; the D gene is possibly TRBD1 (5 bases). Trimming took off 5 bases at V and 7 bases at J, with 11 bases between the two ends. Germline CDR1 is LNHDA and CDR2 is SQIVND (reference sequence). This CDR3 spans 12 amino acids. DNA for the CDR3: TGTGCCAGTAGTCCCCCAGGGTATGAAGCTTTCTTT. This codes for CASSPPGYEAFF.

This sequence joins TRBV25-1 and TRBJ1-1; 8 nucleotides align to TRBD1. The CDR3 spans 15 residues. The J segment lost 3 bases and the V segment lost 3 bases, leaving 6 bases of the junction unmatched. Germline CDR1 reads MGHDK; CDR2 reads SYGVNS. The CDR3 is CASSDPGQGDTEAFF. CDR3 sequence (DNA): TGTGCCAGCAGTGACCCCGGACAGGGAGACACTGAAGCTTTCTTT.

This clonotype has only a few counts. V and J are TRBV24-1 and TRBJ2-2, with 7 bases matching TRBD1. V gave up 5 bases and J gave up 5 bases; unmatched junction bases: 10. This CDR3 region has 16 residues. Germline V gene sequence: CDR1 KGHDR, CDR2 SFDVKD. The CDR3 DNA is TGTGCCACCAGTGCGTGGGACAGAGGGATGACCGGGGAGCTGTTTTTT. Its translation is CATSAWDRGMTGELFF.

On this clonotype itself: One end of the junction is discordant with germline, which a read error may explain. In nucleotides, the CDR3 is TGTGCCAGCAGTTTTACAGGGGGGCCTGGGGCCAACGCCCTGACTTTC. Protein: CASSFTGGPGANALTF. The rearrangement links TRBV5-5 to TRBJ2-6, with 8 bases lining up with TRBD1. Germline loops: CDR1 SGHKS, CDR2 YYEKEE (reference sequence). This CDR3 is 16 amino acids long.

This clonotype occurred a few times. CDR3 DNA sequence: TGTGCCAGTAGGCTACAGGGGACAGATCAGCCCCAGCATTTT. Protein product: CASRLQGTDQPQHF. The V gene is TRBV19, the J gene TRBJ1-5, with 7 bases identical to TRBD1. CDR1 LNHDA and CDR2 SQIVND come from the germline V gene (reference sequence). This CDR3 spans 14 amino acids. With V trimmed by 6 bases and J by 5 bases, 7 bases remained unmatched.

The genes are TRBV7-2 and TRBJ1-2; D is ambiguous. The V gene lost 5 bases and the J gene lost 4 bases, with 11 bases spanning the gap. The CDR3 contains 13 residues. Per germline, CDR1 SGHTA and CDR2 FQGNSA. As DNA, the CDR3 is TGTGCCAGCAGCCACGATCGGTCCTATGGCTACACCTTC. This gives the protein CASSHDRSYGYTF.

The chain links TRBV29-1 to TRBJ2-1; D uncertain. The CDR3 contains 8 residues. With 8 bases removed from V and 10 bases from J, the gap between germline ends came to 6 bases. Germline-derived CDR1 and CDR2 are SQVTM and ANQGSEA. CDR3 residues: CSSGEQFF. The CDR3 DNA reads TGCAGCAGTGGGGAGCAGTTCTTC.

This clonotype showed up just a few times. The V call is TRBV7-6, the J call TRBJ2-1, with 7 bases that match TRBD2. CDR1 is SGHVS, CDR2 FNYEAQ, per germline. Unmatched junction bases numbered 14, after V lost 5 bases and J lost 4 bases. This CDR3 has 17 amino acids. The DNA for the CDR3 is TGTGCCAGCAGCCCGTTCACCGGGACTACGAATTACAATGAGCAGTTCTTC. Translating gives CASSPFTGTTNYNEQFF.

This rearrangement joins TRBV6-6 to TRBJ1-6; 7 bases match TRBD1. The CDR3 sequence is 12 residues long. With V trimmed by 8 bases and J by 8 bases, 3 bases remained unmatched. The germline V gene encodes CDR1 MNHNY and CDR2 SVGAGI (reference sequence). The CDR3 coding sequence is TGTGCCAGCCGGGACAGCCATTCACCCCTCCACTTT. Amino acid sequence: CASRDSHSPLHF.

The chain is built from TRBV2 and TRBJ1-5, with no clear D. In germline, CDR1 is SNHLY, CDR2 FYNNEI. V was trimmed by 4 bases and J by 5 bases, leaving 21 bases between them. This CDR3 has 17 residues. The CDR3 protein is CASSGGGWVGWDQPQHF. Here the CDR3 DNA reads TGTGCCAGCAGTGGAGGAGGGTGGGTTGGATGGGATCAGCCCCAGCATTTT.

The table lists this clonotype with a few counts. The V call is TRBV29-1, the J call TRBJ2-1; 11 bases are a match to TRBD2. Germline V gene lookup returns CDR1 SQVTM and CDR2 ANQGSEA. There are 14 residues in the CDR3. The V gene end was trimmed by 7 bases and the J gene end by 6 bases; junction bases not matched to a gene: 8. Here the CDR3 reads CSAALAGGPNEQFF. CDR3 nucleotide sequence: TGCAGCGCCGCCCTAGCGGGGGGTCCCAATGAGCAGTTCTTC.